The rows below give T cell receptor beta chains drawn from one sample of a study of T cell clusters in autoimmune cytopenias. TCRdb re-called the multiplex PCR reads, yielding one record per CDR3 amino acid sequence without DNA. This table lists under 7,500 distinct CDR3 sequences. This sample also belongs to another study, concerning T cell repertoires in aging, cancer and after chemotherapy.

Sample: peripheral blood. The receptors derive from a human donor in good health. The CDR3 runs from the conserved cysteine through the conserved F or W. Each record gives: J gene, clone size, V gene, CDR3 protein. The size entry is marked missing in some rows and otherwise reads once, few, many or a size class.

TRBJ2-3 | . | TRBV6-1 | CASSEGQGSADTQYF
TRBJ2-1 | . | TRBV29-1 | CSVEYYGTSGGPYSYNEQFF
TRBJ1-5 | . | TRBV19 | CASSIGMGDGPQHF
TRBJ1-6 | . | TRBV6-1 | CASSELRAARTTHNSPLHF
TRBJ2-3 | . | TRBV12-3/TRBV12-4 | CASSHRGGRSTDTQYF
TRBJ2-3 | . | TRBV29-1 | CSVDLDGNPNTDTQYF
TRBJ1-4 | . | TRBV19 | CASSIVHANEKLFF
TRBJ2-3 | . | TRBV5-5 | CASSLLTGPDTQYF
TRBJ2-1 | . | TRBV15 | CATSSTRQGEQFF
TRBJ1-1 | . | TRBV11-2 | CASSLEGTGYDTFF
TRBJ2-3 | . | TRBV7-9 | CAADPLVAFPDTQYF
TRBJ1-6 | . | TRBV5-5 | CASSPSGHNSPLHF
TRBJ1-5 | . | TRBV27 | CASGRGQPQHF
TRBJ1-5 | . | TRBV6-1 | CASSEMENQPQHF
TRBJ1-6 | . | TRBV7-9 | CASSLASGNSPLHF
TRBJ2-7 | . | TRBV6-1 | CASTQPVRPYEQYF
TRBJ2-2 | . | TRBV6-6 | CAGSDSPGELFF
TRBJ2-5 | . | TRBV27 | CASSFLGEETQYF
TRBJ2-5 | . | TRBV6-6 | CASSWPGQGEETQYF
TRBJ1-2 | . | TRBV6-5 | CAGGGGLYGYTF
TRBJ2-4 | . | TRBV6-5 | CASSWTSVGTNIQYF
TRBJ2-7 | . | TRBV6-2/TRBV6-3 | CASKEAGAHEQYF
TRBJ2-7 | . | TRBV18 | CASSYGGAGATYEQYF
TRBJ2-3 | . | TRBV2 | CASSGLAGRPDTQYF
TRBJ2-4 | . | TRBV7-9 | CASSSPGIQYF
TRBJ2-7 | . | TRBV19 | CASRSGPAGSYEQYF
TRBJ1-5 | . | TRBV5-5 | CASSLEGQGYQPQHF
TRBJ2-5 | . | TRBV12-3/TRBV12-4 | CASRAFSASGGRETQYF
TRBJ1-2 | . | TRBV29-1 | CSVEGGPASNYGYTF
TRBJ1-2 | . | TRBV30 | CAWSVRGSGGYTF
TRBJ1-5 | . | TRBV12-3/TRBV12-4 | CASSLMGGGQPQHF
TRBJ2-1 | . | TRBV29-1 | CSVEKASGYNEQFF
TRBJ1-5 | . | TRBV19 | CASSLDWGTKPQHF
TRBJ2-7 | . | TRBV19 | CASSIIPGGVGSEQYF
TRBJ1-4 | . | TRBV7-6 | CASSLEPQREKLFF
TRBJ1-2 | . | TRBV19 | CASKSEEYYGYTF
TRBJ2-5 | . | TRBV11-1 | CASSPRTSYQETQYF
TRBJ2-7 | . | TRBV5-6 | CASSWTGNYEQYF
TRBJ2-5 | . | TRBV5-1 | CASSLSETQYF
TRBJ2-5 | medium-sized | TRBV29-1 | CSVLIGGGETQYF
TRBJ2-7 | . | TRBV12-3/TRBV12-4 | CASSSWTSGPAYEQYF
TRBJ2-3 | . | TRBV7-6 | CASSLDYGAPDTQYF
TRBJ2-5 | . | TRBV6-2/TRBV6-3 | CASSETSGAETQYF
TRBJ1-1 | . | TRBV27 | CASSSPQWHEEAFF
TRBJ1-2 | . | TRBV19 | CASSIGTGRVNYGYTF
TRBJ2-5 | . | TRBV6-5 | CASSGSSGGETQYF
TRBJ2-3 | . | TRBV10-3 | CAISESGTDTQYF
TRBJ2-3 | . | TRBV5-1 | CASSEGLSTDTQYF
TRBJ1-6 | . | TRBV12-3/TRBV12-4 | CASTWGGTPSPLHF